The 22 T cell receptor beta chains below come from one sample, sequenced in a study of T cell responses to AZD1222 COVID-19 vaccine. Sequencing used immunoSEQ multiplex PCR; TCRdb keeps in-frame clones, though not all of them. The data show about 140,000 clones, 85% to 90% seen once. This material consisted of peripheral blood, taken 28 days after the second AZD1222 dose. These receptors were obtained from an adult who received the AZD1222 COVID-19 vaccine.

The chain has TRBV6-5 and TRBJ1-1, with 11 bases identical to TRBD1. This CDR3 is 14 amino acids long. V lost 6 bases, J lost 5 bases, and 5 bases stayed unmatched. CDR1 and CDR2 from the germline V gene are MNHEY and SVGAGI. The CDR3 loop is CASSWDRGSTEAFF. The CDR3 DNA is TGTGCCAGCAGCTGGGACAGGGGGTCTACTGAAGCTTTCTTT.

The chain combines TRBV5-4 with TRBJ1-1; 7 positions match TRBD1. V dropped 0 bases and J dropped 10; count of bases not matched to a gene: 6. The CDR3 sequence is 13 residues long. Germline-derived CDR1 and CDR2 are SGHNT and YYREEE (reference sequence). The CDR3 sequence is CASSLEGAGVAFF. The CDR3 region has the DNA TGTGCCAGCAGCTTGGAGGGGGCGGGGGTAGCTTTCTTT.

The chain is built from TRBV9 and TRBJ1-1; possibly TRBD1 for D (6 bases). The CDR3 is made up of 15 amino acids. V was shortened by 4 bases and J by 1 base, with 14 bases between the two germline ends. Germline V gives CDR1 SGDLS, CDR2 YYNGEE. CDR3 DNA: TGTGCCAGCAGCCCAGGCAGGGGCCGGAACACTGAAGCTTTCTTT. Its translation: CASSPGRGRNTEAFF.

The chain's CDR3 is CASSPRTSGGLSYNEQFF. The CDR3 DNA reads TGTGCCAGCTCACCAAGGACTAGCGGGGGACTATCCTACAATGAGCAGTTCTTC. The chain recombines TRBV18 with TRBJ2-1; 13 nucleotides agree with TRBD2. The V gene end was trimmed by 2 bases and the J gene end by 1 base; junction bases not matched to a gene: 5. This CDR3 region has 18 residues. Germline loops: CDR1 KGHSH, CDR2 LQKENI. The full variable domain, with the rest looked up from reference TRBV18 and TRBJ2-1, is NAGVMQNPRHLVRRRGQEARLRCSPMKGHSHVYWYRQLPEEGLKFMVYLQKENIIDESGMPKERFSAEFPKEGPSILRIQQVVRGDSAAYFCASSPRTSGGLSYNEQFFGPGTRLTVL.

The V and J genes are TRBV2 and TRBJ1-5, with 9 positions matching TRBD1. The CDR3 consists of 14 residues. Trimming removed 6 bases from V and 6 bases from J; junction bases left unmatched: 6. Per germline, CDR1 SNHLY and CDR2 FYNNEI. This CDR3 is CASRPGQGTQPQHF. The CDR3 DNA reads TGTGCCAGCAGACCAGGACAGGGGACTCAGCCCCAGCATTTT.

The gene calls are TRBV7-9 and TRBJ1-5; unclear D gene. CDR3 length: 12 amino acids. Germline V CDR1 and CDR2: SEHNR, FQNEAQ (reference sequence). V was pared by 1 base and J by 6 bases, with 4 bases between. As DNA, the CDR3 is TGTGCCAGCAGCTTAGGGATTCAGCCCCAGCATTTT. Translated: CASSLGIQPQHF.

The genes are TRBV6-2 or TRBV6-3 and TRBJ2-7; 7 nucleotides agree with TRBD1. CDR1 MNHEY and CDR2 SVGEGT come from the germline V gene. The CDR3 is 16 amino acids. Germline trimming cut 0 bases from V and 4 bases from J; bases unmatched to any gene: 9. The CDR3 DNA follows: TGTGCCAGCAGTTACTCTCCCGGGACAGTTCTTTACGAGCAGTACTTC. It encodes CASSYSPGTVLYEQYF.

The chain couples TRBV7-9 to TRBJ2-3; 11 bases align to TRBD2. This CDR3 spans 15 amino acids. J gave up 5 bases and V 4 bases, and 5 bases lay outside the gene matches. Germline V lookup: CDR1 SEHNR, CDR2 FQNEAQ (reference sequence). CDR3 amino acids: CASSSPGTSGDTQYF. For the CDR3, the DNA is TGTGCCAGCAGCTCTCCGGGGACTAGCGGAGATACGCAGTATTTT.

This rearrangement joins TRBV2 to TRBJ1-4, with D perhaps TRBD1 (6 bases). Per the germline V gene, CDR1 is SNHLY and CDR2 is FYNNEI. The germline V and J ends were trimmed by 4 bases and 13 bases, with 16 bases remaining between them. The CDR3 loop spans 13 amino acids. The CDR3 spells CASSATGPGGLFF. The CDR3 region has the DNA TGTGCCAGCAGTGCTACAGGGCCGGGGGGACTGTTTTTT.

In DNA, the CDR3 is TGTGCCAGCCAGGGGCGGACCTCCTACAATGAGCAGTTCTTC. Translating gives CASQGRTSYNEQFF. The chain is built from TRBV2 and TRBJ2-1; perhaps TRBD1 as D (6 bases). The CDR3 runs to 14 residues. Trimming stripped 8 bases from V and 0 bases from J, with 11 bases between. CDR1 is SNHLY and CDR2 is FYNNEI in the germline V gene. Full variable domain (rest looked up from reference TRBV2 and TRBJ2-1): EPEVTQTPSHQVTQMGQEVILRCVPISNHLYFYWYRQILGQKVEFLVSFYNNEISEKSEIFDDQFSVERPDGSNFTLKIRSTKLEDSAMYFCASQGRTSYNEQFFGPGTRLTVL.

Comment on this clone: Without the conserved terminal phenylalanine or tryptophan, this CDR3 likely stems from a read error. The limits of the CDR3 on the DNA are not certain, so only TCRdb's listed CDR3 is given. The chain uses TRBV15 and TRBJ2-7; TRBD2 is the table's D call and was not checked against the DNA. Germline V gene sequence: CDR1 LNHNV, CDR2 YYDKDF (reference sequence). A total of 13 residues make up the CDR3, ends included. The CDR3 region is CATTQRGKTGWIL.

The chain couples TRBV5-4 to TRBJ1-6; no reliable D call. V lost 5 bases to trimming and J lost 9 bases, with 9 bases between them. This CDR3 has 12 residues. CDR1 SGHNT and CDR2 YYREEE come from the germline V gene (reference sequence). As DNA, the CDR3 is TGTGCCAGCAGGAAGGACGTTTCACCCCTCCACTTT. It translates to CASRKDVSPLHF.

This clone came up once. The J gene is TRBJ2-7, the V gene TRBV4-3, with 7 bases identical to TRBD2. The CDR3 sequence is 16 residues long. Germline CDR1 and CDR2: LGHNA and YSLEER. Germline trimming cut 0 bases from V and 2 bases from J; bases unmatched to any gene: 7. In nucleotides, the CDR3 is TGCGCCAGCAGCCAAGATCCGGCTAGCGGCACCTACGAGCAGTACTTC. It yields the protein CASSQDPASGTYEQYF.

The CDR3 is CASSPLGTDYGYTF. The CDR3 DNA sequence: TGTGCCAGCAGTCCCCTAGGAACGGACTATGGCTACACCTTC. The rearrangement links TRBV28 to TRBJ1-2, with D uncertain. V lost 5 bases to trimming and J lost 3 bases, with 13 bases between them. Germline assignment: CDR1 MDHEN and CDR2 SYDVKM. The CDR3 has 14 residues.

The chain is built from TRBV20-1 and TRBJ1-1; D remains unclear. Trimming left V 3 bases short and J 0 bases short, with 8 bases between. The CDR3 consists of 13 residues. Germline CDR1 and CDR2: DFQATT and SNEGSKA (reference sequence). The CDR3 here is CSASRRMNTEAFF. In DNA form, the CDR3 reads TGCAGTGCTAGTCGTCGGATGAACACTGAAGCTTTCTTT.

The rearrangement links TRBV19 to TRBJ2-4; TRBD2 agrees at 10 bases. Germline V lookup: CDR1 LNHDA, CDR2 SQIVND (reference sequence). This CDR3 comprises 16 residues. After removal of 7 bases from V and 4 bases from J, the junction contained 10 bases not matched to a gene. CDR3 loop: CASTKGLASGKNIQYF. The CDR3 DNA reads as TGTGCCAGTACCAAGGGACTAGCGTCGGGAAAAAACATTCAGTACTTC.

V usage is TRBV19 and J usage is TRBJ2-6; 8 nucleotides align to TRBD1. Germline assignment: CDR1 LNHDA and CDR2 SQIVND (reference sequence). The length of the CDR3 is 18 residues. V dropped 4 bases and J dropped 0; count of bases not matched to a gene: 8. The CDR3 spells CASSSWTGTLSGANVLTF. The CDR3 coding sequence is TGTGCCAGTAGTAGTTGGACAGGGACGCTCTCTGGGGCCAACGTCCTGACTTTC.

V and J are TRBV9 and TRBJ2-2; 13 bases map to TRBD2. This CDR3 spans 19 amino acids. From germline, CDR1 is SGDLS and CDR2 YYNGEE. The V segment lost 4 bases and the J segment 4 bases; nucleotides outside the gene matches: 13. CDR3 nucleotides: TGTGCCAGCAGCAGAGATTCCGGGACTAGCGGGGTGCGCACCGGGGAGCTGTTTTTT. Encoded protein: CASSRDSGTSGVRTGELFF.

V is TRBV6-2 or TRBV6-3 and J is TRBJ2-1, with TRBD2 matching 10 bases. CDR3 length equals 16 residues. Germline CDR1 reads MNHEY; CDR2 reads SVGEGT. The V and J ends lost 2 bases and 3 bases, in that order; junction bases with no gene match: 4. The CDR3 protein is CASSYRGLANYNEQFF. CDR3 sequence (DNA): TGTGCCAGCAGTTACAGGGGACTAGCGAACTACAATGAGCAGTTCTTC.

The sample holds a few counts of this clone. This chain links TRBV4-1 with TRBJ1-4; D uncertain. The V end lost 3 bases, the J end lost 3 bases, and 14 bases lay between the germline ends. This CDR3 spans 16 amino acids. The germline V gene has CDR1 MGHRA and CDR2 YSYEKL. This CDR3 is CASSQFIQGSNEKLFF. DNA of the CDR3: TGCGCCAGCAGCCAGTTCATCCAAGGGTCTAATGAAAAACTGTTTTTT.

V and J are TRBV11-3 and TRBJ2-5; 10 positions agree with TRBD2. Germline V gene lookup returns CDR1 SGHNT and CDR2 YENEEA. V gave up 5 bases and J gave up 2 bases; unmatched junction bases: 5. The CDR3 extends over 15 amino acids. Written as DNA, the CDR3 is TGTGCCAGCAGCCCGAGGACTAGCGGACAAGAGACCCAGTACTTC. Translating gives CASSPRTSGQETQYF.

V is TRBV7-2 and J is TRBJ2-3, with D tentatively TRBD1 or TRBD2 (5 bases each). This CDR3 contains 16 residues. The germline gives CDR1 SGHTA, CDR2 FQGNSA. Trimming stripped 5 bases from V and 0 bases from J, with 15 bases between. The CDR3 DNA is TGTGCCAGCAGCGGAAGGGACGGGAAAAGCACAGATACGCAGTATTTT. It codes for CASSGRDGKSTDTQYF. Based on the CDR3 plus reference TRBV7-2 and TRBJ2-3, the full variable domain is GAGVSQSPSNKVTEKGKDVELRCDPISGHTALYWYRQSLGQGLEFLIYFQGNSAPDKSGLPSDRFSAERTGGSVSTLTIQRTQQEDSAVYLCASSGRDGKSTDTQYFGPGTRLTVL.